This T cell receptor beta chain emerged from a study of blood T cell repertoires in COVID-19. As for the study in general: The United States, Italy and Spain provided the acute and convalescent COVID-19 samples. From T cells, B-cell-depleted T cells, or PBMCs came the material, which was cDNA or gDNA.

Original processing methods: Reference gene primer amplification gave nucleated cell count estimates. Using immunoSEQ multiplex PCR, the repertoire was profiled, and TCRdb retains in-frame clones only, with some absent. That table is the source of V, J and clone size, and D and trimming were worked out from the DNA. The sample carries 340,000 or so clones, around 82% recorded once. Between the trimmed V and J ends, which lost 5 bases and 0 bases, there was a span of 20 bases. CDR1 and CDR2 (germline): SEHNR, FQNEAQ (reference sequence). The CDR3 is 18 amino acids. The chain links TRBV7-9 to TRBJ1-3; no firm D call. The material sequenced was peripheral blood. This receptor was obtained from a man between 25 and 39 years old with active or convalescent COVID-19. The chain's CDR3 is CASSPQGGRANSGNTIYF. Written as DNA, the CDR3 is TGTGCCAGCAGCCCTCAAGGAGGACGCGCAAACTCTGGAAACACCATATATTTT. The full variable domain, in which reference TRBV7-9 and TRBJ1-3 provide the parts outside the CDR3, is DTGVSQNPRHKITKRGQNVTFRCDPISEHNRLYWYRQTLGQGPEFLTYFQNEAQLEKSRLLSDRFSAERPKGSFSTLEIQRTEQGDSAMYLCASSPQGGRANSGNTIYFGEGSWLTVV.